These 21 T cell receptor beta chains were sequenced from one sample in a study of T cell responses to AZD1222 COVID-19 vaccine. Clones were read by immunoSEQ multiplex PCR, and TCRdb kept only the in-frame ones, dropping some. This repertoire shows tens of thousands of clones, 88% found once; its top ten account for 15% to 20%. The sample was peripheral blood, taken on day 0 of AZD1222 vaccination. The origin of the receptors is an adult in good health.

In DNA, the CDR3 is TGTGCCAGCAGCTTGGTGGGGCCTCTCGCAGATACGCAGTATTTT. It codes for CASSLVGPLADTQYF. The rearrangement links TRBV5-4 to TRBJ2-3; a weak D match, TRBD1 (5 bases). V was shortened by 0 bases and J by 4 bases, with 12 bases between the two germline ends. Per the germline V gene, CDR1 is SGHNT and CDR2 is YYREEE (reference sequence). This CDR3 contains 15 residues. Using reference TRBV5-4 and TRBJ2-3 for the parts outside the CDR3, the full variable domain is ETGVTQSPTHLIKTRGQQVTLRCSSQSGHNTVSWYQQALGQGPQFIFQYYREEENGRGNFPPRFSGLQFPNYSSELNVNALELDDSALYLCASSLVGPLADTQYFGPGTRLTVL.

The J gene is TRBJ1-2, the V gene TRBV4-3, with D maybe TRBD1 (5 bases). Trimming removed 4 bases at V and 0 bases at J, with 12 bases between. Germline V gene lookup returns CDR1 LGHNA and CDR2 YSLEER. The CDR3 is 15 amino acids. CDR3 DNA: TGCGCCAGCAGCCCTCAGGGCTTAGCTAACTATGGCTACACCTTC. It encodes CASSPQGLANYGYTF.

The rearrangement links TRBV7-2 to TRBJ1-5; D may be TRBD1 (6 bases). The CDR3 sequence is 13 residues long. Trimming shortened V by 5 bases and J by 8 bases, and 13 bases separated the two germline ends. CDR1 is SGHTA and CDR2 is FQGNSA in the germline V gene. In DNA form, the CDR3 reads TGTGCCAGCAGCCAGGGGAGAAGGGAGCCCCAGCATTTT. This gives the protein CASSQGRREPQHF.

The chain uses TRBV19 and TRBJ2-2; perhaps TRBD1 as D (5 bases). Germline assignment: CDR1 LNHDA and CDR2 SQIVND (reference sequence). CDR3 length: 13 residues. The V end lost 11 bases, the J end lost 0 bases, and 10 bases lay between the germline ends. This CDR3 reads CASQGPNTGELFF. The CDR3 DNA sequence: TGTGCCTCCCAGGGCCCGAACACCGGGGAGCTGTTTTTT.

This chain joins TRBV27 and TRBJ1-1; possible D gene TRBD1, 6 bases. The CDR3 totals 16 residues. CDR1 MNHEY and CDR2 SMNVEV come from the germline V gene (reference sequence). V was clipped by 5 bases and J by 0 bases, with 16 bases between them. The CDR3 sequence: CASSGWGATMNTEAFF. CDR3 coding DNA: TGTGCCAGCAGTGGGTGGGGGGCCACAATGAACACTGAAGCTTTCTTT.

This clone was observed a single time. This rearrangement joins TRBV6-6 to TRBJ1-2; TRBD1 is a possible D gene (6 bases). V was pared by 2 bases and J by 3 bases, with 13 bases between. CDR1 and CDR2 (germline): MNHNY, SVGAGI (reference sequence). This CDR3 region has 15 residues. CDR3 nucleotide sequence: TGTGCCAGCAGTTACCCGCAGGGGTCGGACTATGGCTACACCTTC. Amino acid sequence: CASSYPQGSDYGYTF.

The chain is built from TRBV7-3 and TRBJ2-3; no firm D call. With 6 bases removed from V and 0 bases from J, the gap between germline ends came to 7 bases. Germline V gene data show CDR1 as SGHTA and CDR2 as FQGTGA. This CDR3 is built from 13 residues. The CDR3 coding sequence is TGTGCCAGCAGTGTTACTAGCACAGATACGCAGTATTTT. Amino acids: CASSVTSTDTQYF.

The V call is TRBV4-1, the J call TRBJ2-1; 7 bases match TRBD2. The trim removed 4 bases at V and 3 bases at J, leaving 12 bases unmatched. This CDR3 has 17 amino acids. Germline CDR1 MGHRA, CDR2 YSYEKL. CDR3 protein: CASSPGLLARLYNEQFF. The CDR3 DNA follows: TGCGCCAGCAGCCCCGGTCTACTAGCGAGGCTCTACAATGAGCAGTTCTTC.

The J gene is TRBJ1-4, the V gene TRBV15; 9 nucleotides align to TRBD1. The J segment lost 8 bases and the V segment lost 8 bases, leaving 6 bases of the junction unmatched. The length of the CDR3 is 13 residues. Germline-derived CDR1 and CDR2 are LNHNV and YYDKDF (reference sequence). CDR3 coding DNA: TGTGCCACCGAGGACAGGGGTCGGGAAAAACTGTTTTTT. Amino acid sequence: CATEDRGREKLFF.

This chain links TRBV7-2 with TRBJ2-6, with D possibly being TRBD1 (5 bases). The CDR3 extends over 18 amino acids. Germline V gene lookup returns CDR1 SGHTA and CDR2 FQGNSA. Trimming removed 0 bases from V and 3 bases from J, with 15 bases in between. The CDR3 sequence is CASSLARGGSGGANVLTF. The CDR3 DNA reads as TGTGCCAGCAGCTTAGCTAGGGGCGGCAGTGGTGGGGCCAACGTCCTGACTTTC.

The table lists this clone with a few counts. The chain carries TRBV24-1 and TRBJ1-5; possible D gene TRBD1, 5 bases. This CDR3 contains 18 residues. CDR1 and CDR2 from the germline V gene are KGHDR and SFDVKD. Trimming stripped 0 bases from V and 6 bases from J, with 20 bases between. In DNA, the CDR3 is TGTGCCACCAGTGATTTGCCCCCAAACGAGGGGAAGGTTCAGCCCCAGCATTTT. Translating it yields CATSDLPPNEGKVQPQHF.

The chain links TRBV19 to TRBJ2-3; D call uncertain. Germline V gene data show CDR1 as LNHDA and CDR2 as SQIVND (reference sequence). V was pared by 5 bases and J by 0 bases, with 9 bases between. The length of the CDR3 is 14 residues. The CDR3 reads CASSLLGSTDTQYF. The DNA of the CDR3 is TGTGCCAGTAGTCTCCTGGGTAGCACAGATACGCAGTATTTT.

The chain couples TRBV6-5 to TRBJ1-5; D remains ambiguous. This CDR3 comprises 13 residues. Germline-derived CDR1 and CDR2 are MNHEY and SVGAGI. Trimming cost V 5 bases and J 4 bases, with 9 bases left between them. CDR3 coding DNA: TGTGCCAGCAGTAGGATTGAGAATCAGCCCCAGCATTTT. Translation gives CASSRIENQPQHF.

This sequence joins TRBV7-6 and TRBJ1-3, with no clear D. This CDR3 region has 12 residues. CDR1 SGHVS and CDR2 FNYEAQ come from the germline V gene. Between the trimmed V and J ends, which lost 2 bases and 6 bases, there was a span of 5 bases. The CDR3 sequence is CASSLNENTIYF. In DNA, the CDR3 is TGTGCCAGCAGCTTAAATGAAAACACCATATATTTT.

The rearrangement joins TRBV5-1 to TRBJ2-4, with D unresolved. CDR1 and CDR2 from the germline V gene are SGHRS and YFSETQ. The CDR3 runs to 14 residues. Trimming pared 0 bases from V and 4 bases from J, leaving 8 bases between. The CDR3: CASSLGMGKNIQYF. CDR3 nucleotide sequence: TGCGCCAGCAGCTTGGGGATGGGAAAAAACATTCAGTACTTC.

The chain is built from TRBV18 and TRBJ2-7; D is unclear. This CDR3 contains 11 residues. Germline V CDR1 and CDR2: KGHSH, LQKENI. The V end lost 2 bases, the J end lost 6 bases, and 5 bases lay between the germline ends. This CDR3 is CASSPSIEQYF. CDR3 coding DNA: TGTGCCAGCTCACCATCGATCGAGCAGTACTTC.

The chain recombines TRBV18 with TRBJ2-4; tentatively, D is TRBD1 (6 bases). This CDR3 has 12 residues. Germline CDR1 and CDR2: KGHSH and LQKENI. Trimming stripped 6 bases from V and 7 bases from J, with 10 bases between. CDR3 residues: CASSPQGNIQYF. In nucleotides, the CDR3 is TGTGCCAGCTCGCCGCAGGGGAACATTCAGTACTTC.

CDR3 bases: TGTGCCAGCAGCTTGACAGCTAATTCACCCCTCCACTTT. This codes for CASSLTANSPLHF. The V call is TRBV7-8, the J call TRBJ1-6, with a weak D call TRBD1 (5 bases). This CDR3 region has 13 residues. The V gene lost 3 bases and the J gene lost 6 bases, with 6 bases spanning the gap. The germline CDR1 and CDR2 sequences are SGHVS and FQNEAQ.

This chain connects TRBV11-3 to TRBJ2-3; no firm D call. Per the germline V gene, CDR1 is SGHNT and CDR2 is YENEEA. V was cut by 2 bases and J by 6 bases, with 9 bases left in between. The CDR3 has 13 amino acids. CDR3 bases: TGTGCCAGCAGCTTAAGTGGAGTGGATACGCAGTATTTT. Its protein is CASSLSGVDTQYF.

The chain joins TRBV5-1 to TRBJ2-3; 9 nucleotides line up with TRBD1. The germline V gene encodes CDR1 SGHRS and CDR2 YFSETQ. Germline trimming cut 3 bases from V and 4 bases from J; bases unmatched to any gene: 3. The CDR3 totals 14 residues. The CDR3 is CASSSQGAADTQYF. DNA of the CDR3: TGCGCCAGCAGCTCACAGGGGGCTGCAGATACGCAGTATTTT.

The CDR3 DNA reads TGTGCCAGCACCTTGGGGGCGGGAGTTATCCATGAGCAGTTCTTC. This sequence encodes CASTLGAGVIHEQFF. The rearrangement links TRBV28 to TRBJ2-1, with a weak D call TRBD2 (7 bases). Germline V gene data show CDR1 as MDHEN and CDR2 as SYDVKM. V was trimmed by 7 bases and J by 8 bases, leaving 21 bases between them. The length of the CDR3 is 15 residues.